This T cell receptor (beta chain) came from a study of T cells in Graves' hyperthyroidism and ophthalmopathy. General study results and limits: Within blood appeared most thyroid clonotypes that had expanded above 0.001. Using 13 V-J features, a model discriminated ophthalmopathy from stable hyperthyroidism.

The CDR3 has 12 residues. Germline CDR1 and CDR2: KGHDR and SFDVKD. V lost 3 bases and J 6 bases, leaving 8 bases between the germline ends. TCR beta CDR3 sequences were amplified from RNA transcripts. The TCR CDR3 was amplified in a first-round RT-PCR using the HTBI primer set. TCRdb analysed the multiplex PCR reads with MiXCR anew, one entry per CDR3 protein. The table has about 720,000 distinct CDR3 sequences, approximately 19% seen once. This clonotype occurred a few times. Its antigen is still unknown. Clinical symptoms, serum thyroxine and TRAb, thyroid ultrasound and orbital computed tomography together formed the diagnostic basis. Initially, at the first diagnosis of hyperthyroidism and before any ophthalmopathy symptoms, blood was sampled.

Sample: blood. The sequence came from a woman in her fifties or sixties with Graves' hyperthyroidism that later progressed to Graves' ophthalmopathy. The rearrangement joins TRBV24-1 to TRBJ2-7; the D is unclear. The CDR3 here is CATSDISGEQYF. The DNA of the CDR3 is TGTGCCACCAGTGATATCAGTGGCGAGCAGTACTTC.